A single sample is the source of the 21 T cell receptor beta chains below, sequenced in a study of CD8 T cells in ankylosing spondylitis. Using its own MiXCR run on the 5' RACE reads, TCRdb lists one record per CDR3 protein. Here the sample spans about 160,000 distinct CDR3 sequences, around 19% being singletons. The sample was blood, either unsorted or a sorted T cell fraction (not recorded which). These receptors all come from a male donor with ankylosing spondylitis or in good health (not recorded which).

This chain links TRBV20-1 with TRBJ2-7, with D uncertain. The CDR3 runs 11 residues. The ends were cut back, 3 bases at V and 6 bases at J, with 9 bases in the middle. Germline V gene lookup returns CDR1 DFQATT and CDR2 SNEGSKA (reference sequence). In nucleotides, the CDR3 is TGCAGTGCTAGCTCTGTGGGCGAGCAGTACTTC. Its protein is CSASSVGEQYF.

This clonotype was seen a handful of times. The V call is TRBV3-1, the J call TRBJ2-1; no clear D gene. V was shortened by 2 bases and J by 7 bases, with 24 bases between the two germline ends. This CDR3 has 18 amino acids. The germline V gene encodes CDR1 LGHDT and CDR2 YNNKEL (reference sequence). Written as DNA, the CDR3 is TGTGCCAGCAGCCAATTGAGTGGTTTTAGTCGACGCGGTAATGAGCAGTTCTTC. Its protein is CASSQLSGFSRRGNEQFF.

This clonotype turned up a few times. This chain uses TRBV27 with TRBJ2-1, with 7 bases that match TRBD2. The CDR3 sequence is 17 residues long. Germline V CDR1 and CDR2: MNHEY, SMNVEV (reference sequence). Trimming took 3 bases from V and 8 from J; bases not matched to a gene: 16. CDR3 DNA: TGTGCCAGCAGTTTGGGCCCTCCGGGAGGCACCCTCGATGAGCAGTTCTTC. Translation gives CASSLGPPGGTLDEQFF.

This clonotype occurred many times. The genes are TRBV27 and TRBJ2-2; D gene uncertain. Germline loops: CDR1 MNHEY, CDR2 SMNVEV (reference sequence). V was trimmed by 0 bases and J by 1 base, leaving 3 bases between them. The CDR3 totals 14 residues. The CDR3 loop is CASSLSQNTGELFF. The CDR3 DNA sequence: TGTGCCAGCAGTTTATCACAGAACACCGGGGAGCTGTTTTTT.

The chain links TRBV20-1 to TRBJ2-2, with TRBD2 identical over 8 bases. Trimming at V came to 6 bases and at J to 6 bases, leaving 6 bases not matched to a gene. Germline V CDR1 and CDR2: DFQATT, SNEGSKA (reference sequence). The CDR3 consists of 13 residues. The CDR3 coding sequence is TGCAGTGCACGACGGGGGGGTGCCGGGGAGCTGTTTTTT. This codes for CSARRGGAGELFF.

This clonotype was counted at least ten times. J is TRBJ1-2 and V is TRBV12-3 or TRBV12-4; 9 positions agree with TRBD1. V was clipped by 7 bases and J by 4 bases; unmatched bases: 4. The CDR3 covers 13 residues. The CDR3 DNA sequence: TGTGCCAGCAAACAGACAGGGGGCTATGGCTACACCTTC. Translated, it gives CASKQTGGYGYTF.

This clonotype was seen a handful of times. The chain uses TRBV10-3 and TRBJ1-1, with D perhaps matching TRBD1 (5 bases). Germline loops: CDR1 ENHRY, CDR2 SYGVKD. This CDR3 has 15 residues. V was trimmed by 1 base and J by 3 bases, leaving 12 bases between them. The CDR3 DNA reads TGTGCCATCAGTGAGTTGGGGGGTCCGGACACTGAAGCTTTCTTT. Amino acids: CAISELGGPDTEAFF.

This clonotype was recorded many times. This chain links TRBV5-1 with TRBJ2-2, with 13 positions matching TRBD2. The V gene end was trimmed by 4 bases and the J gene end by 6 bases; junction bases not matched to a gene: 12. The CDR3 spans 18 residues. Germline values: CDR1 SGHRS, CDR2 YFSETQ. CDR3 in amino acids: CASSHSGLAGRIPGELFF. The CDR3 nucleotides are TGCGCCAGCAGCCACTCGGGACTAGCGGGAAGGATCCCCGGGGAGCTGTTTTTT.

The DNA of the CDR3 is TGCGCCAGCAGCTTGAGGCGCGGGAGTTTCAACGAGCAGTACTTC. It yields the protein CASSLRRGSFNEQYF. The V gene is TRBV5-1, the J gene TRBJ2-7; 7 positions agree with TRBD2. Trimming cost V 1 base and J 5 bases; bases outside gene matches: 9. Germline CDR1 reads SGHRS; CDR2 reads YFSETQ. CDR3 length equals 15 residues.

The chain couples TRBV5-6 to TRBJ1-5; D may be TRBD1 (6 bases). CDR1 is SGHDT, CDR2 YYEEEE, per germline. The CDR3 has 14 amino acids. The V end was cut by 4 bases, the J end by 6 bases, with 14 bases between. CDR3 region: CASSRGTTSQPQHF. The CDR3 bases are TGTGCCAGCAGCCGGGGGACAACAAGTCAGCCCCAGCATTTT.

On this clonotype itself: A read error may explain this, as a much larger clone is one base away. In nucleotides, the CDR3 is TGTGTCAGCAGTGGGCAGGGACGGAACACTGAAGCTTTCTTT. This codes for CVSSGQGRNTEAFF. The chain joins TRBV2 to TRBJ1-1, with a tentative D call TRBD1 (5 bases). CDR3 length equals 14 residues. Germline V lookup: CDR1 SNHLY, CDR2 FYNNEI.

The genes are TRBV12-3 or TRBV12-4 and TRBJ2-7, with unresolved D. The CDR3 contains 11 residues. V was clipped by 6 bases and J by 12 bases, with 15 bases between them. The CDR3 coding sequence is TGTGCCAGCAGCAAGACCAGCCAGCGGTACTTC. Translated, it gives CASSKTSQRYF.

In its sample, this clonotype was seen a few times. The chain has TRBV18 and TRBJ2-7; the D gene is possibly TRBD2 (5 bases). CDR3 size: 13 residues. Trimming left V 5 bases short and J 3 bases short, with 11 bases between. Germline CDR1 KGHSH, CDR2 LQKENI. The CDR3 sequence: CASSGGAYYEQYF. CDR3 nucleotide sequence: TGTGCCAGCTCAGGAGGAGCGTACTACGAGCAGTACTTC.

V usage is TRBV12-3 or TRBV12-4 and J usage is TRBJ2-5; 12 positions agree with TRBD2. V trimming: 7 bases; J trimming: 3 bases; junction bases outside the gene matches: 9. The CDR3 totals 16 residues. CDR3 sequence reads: CASTMTSGRGEETQYF. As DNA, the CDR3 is TGTGCCAGCACCATGACTAGCGGGAGAGGTGAAGAGACCCAGTACTTC.

The CDR3 DNA is TGTGCCATCATGGGACTAGCAGGCACCGGGGAGCTGTTTTTT. Its protein is CAIMGLAGTGELFF. The chain recombines TRBV10-3 with TRBJ2-2; 9 bases agree with TRBD2. Per germline, CDR1 ENHRY and CDR2 SYGVKD. The CDR3 is 14 residues long. V shed 7 bases, J shed 4 bases, and the junction held 4 bases outside the gene matches.

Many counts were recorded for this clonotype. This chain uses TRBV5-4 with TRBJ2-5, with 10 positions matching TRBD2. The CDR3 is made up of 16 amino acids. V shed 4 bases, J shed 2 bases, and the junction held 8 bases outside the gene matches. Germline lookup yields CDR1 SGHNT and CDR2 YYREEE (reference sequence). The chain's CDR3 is CASSPSGRALQETQYF. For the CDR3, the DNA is TGTGCCAGCAGCCCGAGCGGGAGGGCCTTGCAAGAGACCCAGTACTTC.

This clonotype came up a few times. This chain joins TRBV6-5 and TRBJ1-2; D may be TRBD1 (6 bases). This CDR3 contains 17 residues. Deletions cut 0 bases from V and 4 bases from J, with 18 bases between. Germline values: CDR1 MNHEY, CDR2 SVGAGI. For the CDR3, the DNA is TGTGCCAGCAGTTACTCAAGATCCGGGGGCAGGGTCTATGGCTACACCTTC. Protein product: CASSYSRSGGRVYGYTF.

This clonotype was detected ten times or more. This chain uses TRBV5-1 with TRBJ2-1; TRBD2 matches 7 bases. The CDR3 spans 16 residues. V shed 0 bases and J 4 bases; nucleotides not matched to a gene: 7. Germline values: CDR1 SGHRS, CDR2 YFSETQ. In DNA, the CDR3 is TGCGCCAGCAGCTTGGATCCAGCGGGAACATACAATGAGCAGTTCTTC. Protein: CASSLDPAGTYNEQFF.

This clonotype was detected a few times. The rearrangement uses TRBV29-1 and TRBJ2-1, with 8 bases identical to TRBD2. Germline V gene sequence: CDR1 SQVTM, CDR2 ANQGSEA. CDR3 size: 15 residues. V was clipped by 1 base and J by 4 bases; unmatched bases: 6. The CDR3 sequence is CSVEGTAGGYNEQFF. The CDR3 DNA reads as TGCAGCGTTGAAGGTACCGCGGGAGGTTACAATGAGCAGTTCTTC.

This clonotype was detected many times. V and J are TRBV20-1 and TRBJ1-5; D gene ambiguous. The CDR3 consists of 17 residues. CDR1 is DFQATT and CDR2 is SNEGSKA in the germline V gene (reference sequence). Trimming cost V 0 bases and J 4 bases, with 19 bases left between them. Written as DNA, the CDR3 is TGCAGTGCTAGAGACCGGAACCTAGCGGTACAGAATCAGCCCCAGCATTTT. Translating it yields CSARDRNLAVQNQPQHF.

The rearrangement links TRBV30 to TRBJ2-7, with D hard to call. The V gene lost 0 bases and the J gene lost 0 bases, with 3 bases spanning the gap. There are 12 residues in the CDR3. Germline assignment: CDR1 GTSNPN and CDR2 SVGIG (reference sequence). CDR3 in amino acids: CAWSVSSYEQYF. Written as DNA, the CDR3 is TGTGCCTGGAGTGTTTCCTCCTACGAGCAGTACTTC.